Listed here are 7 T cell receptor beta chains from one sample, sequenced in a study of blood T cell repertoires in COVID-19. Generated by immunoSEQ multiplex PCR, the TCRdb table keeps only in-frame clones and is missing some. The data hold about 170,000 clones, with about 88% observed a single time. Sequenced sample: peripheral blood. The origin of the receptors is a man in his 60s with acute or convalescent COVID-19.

The CDR3 spells CASSTNRGLYGYTF. The CDR3 DNA sequence: TGTGCCAGCAGTACCAATAGGGGGCTCTATGGCTACACCTTC. The genes are TRBV28 and TRBJ1-2; TRBD1 agrees at 7 bases. Germline V gives CDR1 MDHEN, CDR2 SYDVKM. V dropped 5 bases and J dropped 4; count of bases not matched to a gene: 7. The CDR3 has 14 amino acids.

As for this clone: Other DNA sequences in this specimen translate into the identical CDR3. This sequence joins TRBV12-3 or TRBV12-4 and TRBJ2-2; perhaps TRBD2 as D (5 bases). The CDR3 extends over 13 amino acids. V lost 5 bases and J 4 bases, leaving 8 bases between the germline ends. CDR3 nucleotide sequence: TGTGCCAGCAGTCCCCGGGGCACCGGGGAGCTGTTTTTT. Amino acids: CASSPRGTGELFF.

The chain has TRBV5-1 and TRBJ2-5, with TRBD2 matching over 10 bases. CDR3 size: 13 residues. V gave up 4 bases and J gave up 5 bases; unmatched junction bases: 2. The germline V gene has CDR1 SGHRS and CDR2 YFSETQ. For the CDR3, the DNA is TGCGCCAGCAGCCCGGGACTAGCGGAGACCCAGTACTTC. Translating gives CASSPGLAETQYF.

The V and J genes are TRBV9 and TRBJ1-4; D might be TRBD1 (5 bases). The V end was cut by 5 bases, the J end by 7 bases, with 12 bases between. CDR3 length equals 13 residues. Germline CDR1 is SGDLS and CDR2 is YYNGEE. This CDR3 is CASRGANSEKLFF. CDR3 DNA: TGTGCCAGCAGAGGGGCGAACAGTGAAAAACTGTTTTTT.

The CDR3 loop is CASSVVAGGGTDTQYF. As DNA, the CDR3 is TGTGCCAGCAGTGTAGTAGCGGGAGGGGGCACAGATACGCAGTATTTT. The J gene is TRBJ2-3, the V gene TRBV28, with TRBD2 matching 11 bases. This CDR3 region has 16 residues. The V segment lost 5 bases and the J segment 1 base; nucleotides outside the gene matches: 5. Per germline, CDR1 MDHEN and CDR2 SYDVKM. The full variable domain, in which reference TRBV28 and TRBJ2-3 provide the parts outside the CDR3, is DVKVTQSSRYLVKRTGEKVFLECVQDMDHENMFWYRQDPGLGLRLIYFSYDVKMKEKGDIPEGYSVSREKKERFSLILESASTNQTSMYLCASSVVAGGGTDTQYFGPGTRLTVL.

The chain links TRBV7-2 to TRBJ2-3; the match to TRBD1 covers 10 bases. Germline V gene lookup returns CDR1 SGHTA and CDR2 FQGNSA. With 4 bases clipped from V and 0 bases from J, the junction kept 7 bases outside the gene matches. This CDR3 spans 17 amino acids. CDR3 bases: TGTGCCAGCAGCTATAGACAGGGGGCGAGGAGCACAGATACGCAGTATTTT. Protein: CASSYRQGARSTDTQYF.

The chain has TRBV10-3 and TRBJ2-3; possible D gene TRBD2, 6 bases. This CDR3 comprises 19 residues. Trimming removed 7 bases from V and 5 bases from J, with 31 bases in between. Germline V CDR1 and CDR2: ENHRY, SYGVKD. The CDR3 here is CAIKPDGAAGPWLGDTQYF. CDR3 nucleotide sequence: TGTGCCATCAAACCGGATGGGGCTGCGGGGCCCTGGCTTGGAGATACGCAGTATTTT.